This paragraph covers one TCR beta chain sequence. Its antigen is still unknown. The V gene lost 5 bases and the J gene lost 1 base, with 12 bases spanning the gap. CDR3 size: 15 residues. Germline V CDR1 and CDR2: SEHNR, FQNEAQ (reference sequence). Most PBMC samples had 400 to 550 ng input DNA in six replicates. Method: immunoSEQ multiplex PCR; TCRdb's copy keeps in-frame clones and lacks some. The sample has about 14,000 clones; around 74% are singletons. This entry is derived from a study of neoadjuvant anti-PD-1 for oral cavity cancer. Study outcomes and limitations: Only a few patients per response group were TCR-analyzed; validation needed. After neoadjuvant nivolumab, PBMC T cell clonality was significantly higher in non-responders than responders.

This sample's time point: after neoadjuvant nivolumab, at surgical resection. Patients had HPV-negative, locally advanced oral cavity squamous cell carcinoma. The TCR was taken from a person aged 40 to 85 with oral cavity squamous cell carcinoma. The J gene is TRBJ2-1, the V gene TRBV7-9; D is possibly TRBD1 (6 bases). The sample in question was PBMCs, obtained after nivolumab (anti-PD-1) treatment. The CDR3 nucleotides read TGTGCCAGCAGCGAAGACAGGATTTCCTACAATGAGCAGTTCTTC. Amino acid sequence: CASSEDRISYNEQFF. The full variable domain, with the rest looked up from reference TRBV7-9 and TRBJ2-1, is DTGVSQNPRHKITKRGQNVTFRCDPISEHNRLYWYRQTLGQGPEFLTYFQNEAQLEKSRLLSDRFSAERPKGSFSTLEIQRTEQGDSAMYLCASSEDRISYNEQFFGPGTRLTVL.